These 10 T cell receptor beta chains came from one sample sequenced in a study of OX40 agonist ivuxolimab in advanced cancers. Produced via immunoSEQ multiplex PCR; TCRdb's table is partial and in-frame only. The profile shows under 25,000 clones, about four fifths of them singletons. The input for sequencing was CD4+ or CD8+ T cells sorted from blood, taken in a trial of the OX40 agonist ivuxolimab. The receptors were gathered from an adult with an advanced solid tumor such as melanoma, head and neck, liver or kidney cancer.

This chain links TRBV5-4 with TRBJ1-1; the match to TRBD1 covers 7 bases. Germline V gene data show CDR1 as SGHNT and CDR2 as YYREEE (reference sequence). V trimming: 4 bases; J trimming: 1 base; junction bases outside the gene matches: 10. The CDR3 extends over 16 amino acids. This CDR3 reads CASSPLGGLPNTEAFF. CDR3 bases: TGTGCCAGCAGCCCCTTAGGGGGCCTTCCGAACACTGAAGCTTTCTTT.

This chain links TRBV7-3 with TRBJ2-5; 7 bases are shared with TRBD1. V was pared by 5 bases and J by 4 bases, with 4 bases of the junction left unmatched. Germline CDR1 reads SGHTA; CDR2 reads FQGTGA. The CDR3 contains 13 residues. The DNA of the CDR3 is TGTGCCAGCAGCACCGGGACAGCAGAGACCCAGTACTTC. It specifies CASSTGTAETQYF.

The chain is built from TRBV19 and TRBJ1-2; possibly TRBD1 for D (5 bases). CDR3 size: 15 residues. Deletions cut 2 bases from V and 4 bases from J, with 14 bases between. The germline CDR1 and CDR2 sequences are LNHDA and SQIVND (reference sequence). The CDR3 region is CASSIQGGGRYGYTF. The CDR3 bases are TGTGCCAGTAGTATACAGGGAGGAGGACGCTATGGCTACACCTTC.

V is TRBV19 and J is TRBJ2-5; 10 nucleotides align to TRBD1. There are 14 residues in the CDR3. The trim removed 6 bases at V and 5 bases at J, leaving 6 bases unmatched. Germline V gene data show CDR1 as LNHDA and CDR2 as SQIVND (reference sequence). Here the CDR3 reads CASRETGGMETQYF. DNA for the CDR3: TGTGCCAGTAGGGAGACAGGGGGCATGGAGACCCAGTACTTC.

This clone was detected only a few times. This chain uses TRBV9 with TRBJ2-1; no reliable D call. The V end lost 0 bases, the J end lost 7 bases, and 11 bases lay between the germline ends. Germline V gives CDR1 SGDLS, CDR2 YYNGEE. The CDR3 contains 14 residues. In nucleotides, the CDR3 is TGTGCCAGCAGCGTAGATGTGACTTGGAATGAGCAGTTCTTC. Translation: CASSVDVTWNEQFF.

The gene calls are TRBV5-1 and TRBJ2-1; 11 bases agree with TRBD2. CDR1 and CDR2 from the germline V gene are SGHRS and YFSETQ. This CDR3 contains 15 residues. The trim removed 3 bases at V and 4 bases at J, leaving 3 bases unmatched. In DNA, the CDR3 is TGCGCCAGCAGCTGGGGGACTAGCGGATACAATGAGCAGTTCTTC. It translates to CASSWGTSGYNEQFF.

This clone came up a few times. This chain uses TRBV18 with TRBJ2-6; a weak D match, TRBD1 (5 bases). CDR3 length equals 17 residues. The V end lost 3 bases, the J end lost 0 bases, and 12 bases lay between the germline ends. Per the germline V gene, CDR1 is KGHSH and CDR2 is LQKENI. As DNA, the CDR3 is TGTGCCAGCTCACCCCTCAGGGTTGACTCTGGGGCCAACGTCCTGACTTTC. Translated, it gives CASSPLRVDSGANVLTF.

The gene calls are TRBV19 and TRBJ2-7; D perhaps matches TRBD2 (6 bases). This CDR3 is built from 15 residues. The germline V gene has CDR1 LNHDA and CDR2 SQIVND (reference sequence). Trimming took off 5 bases at V and 7 bases at J, with 21 bases between the two ends. The CDR3 region has the DNA TGTGCCAGTAGTGCCGCGGGGTTTCCCTCTAGGGAGCAGTACTTC. It is translated as CASSAAGFPSREQYF.

CDR3 region: CASSQITRDNEQFF. CDR3 sequence (DNA): TGTGCCAGCTCACAAATAACCCGGGACAATGAGCAGTTCTTC. V is TRBV18 and J is TRBJ2-1; D is ambiguous. Trimming took off 4 bases at V and 5 bases at J, with 12 bases between the two ends. Germline V gives CDR1 KGHSH, CDR2 LQKENI. The CDR3 spans 14 residues.

The chain couples TRBV6-6 to TRBJ1-2; the D gene is possibly TRBD1 (5 bases). The CDR3 has 15 residues. V shed 4 bases and J shed 4 bases, with 16 bases lying between them. Germline V lookup: CDR1 MNHNY, CDR2 SVGAGI (reference sequence). The CDR3 here is CASSSGTNRVYGYTF. CDR3 DNA sequence: TGTGCCAGCAGTTCCGGGACGAACCGGGTCTATGGCTACACCTTC.